This T cell receptor beta chain is drawn from a study of blood T cell repertoires in COVID-19. On the study more broadly: Samples representing acute and convalescent COVID-19 were sourced from the United States, Italy and Spain.

V lost 0 bases to trimming and J lost 7 bases, with 8 bases between them. The CDR3 has 13 amino acids. CDR1 is SGHDT and CDR2 is YYEEEE in the germline V gene. Profiled with immunoSEQ multiplex PCR; TCRdb holds only in-frame clones, not every one. The sample records 95,000 to 150,000 clones, about 80% being singletons. Sequences were obtained from peripheral blood. The chain joins TRBV5-6 to TRBJ2-1; D uncertain. The TCR sequence derives from a human donor in a cohort sampled during active COVID-19. The CDR3 DNA reads as TGTGCCAGCAGCTTGGTCGGAGAGAATGAGCAGTTCTTC. Encoded protein: CASSLVGENEQFF.